This entry lists 7 T cell receptor beta chains sequenced from one sample in a study of identifying expanded T cells in peripheral blood. Method: immunoSEQ multiplex PCR; TCRdb's copy keeps in-frame clones and lacks some. The sample contains around 130,000 clones, about 88% of which appear only once. The sample was blood. These receptors were collected from a person between 18 and 69 years old in good health.

This chain links TRBV7-6 with TRBJ1-3; D unclear. The CDR3 is 14 residues long. V was trimmed by 5 bases and J by 4 bases, leaving 12 bases between them. Per germline, CDR1 SGHVS and CDR2 FNYEAQ. The CDR3 is CASSLGRTGNTIYF. The CDR3 nucleotides read TGTGCCAGCAGCCTCGGCCGAACAGGAAACACCATATATTTT.

The chain has TRBV29-1 and TRBJ2-1; D is unclear. Germline V gene sequence: CDR1 SQVTM, CDR2 ANQGSEA. Trimming removed 1 base at V and 8 bases at J, with 21 bases between. This CDR3 contains 16 residues. As DNA, the CDR3 is TGCAGCGTTGAAGCCCCCTCCCTGGATAGATTCCATGAGCAGTTCTTC. Amino acids: CSVEAPSLDRFHEQFF.

This clone was seen a handful of times. The genes are TRBV5-1 and TRBJ1-1; D is ambiguous. The CDR3 is 14 residues long. The V gene's germline CDR1 is SGHRS and CDR2 YFSETQ. V lost 0 bases, J lost 0 bases, and 6 bases lay in between. For the CDR3, the DNA is TGCGCCAGCAGCTTGGAACCCATGAACACTGAAGCTTTCTTT. This codes for CASSLEPMNTEAFF.

The V gene is TRBV10-2, the J gene TRBJ2-2; no clear D gene. V was shortened by 0 bases and J by 8 bases, with 7 bases between the two germline ends. CDR1 is WSHSY and CDR2 is SAAADI in the germline V gene. The CDR3 consists of 13 residues. The CDR3 DNA sequence: TGCGCCAGCAGTGAGTCGCTTGGGGGGGAGCTGTTTTTT. Protein sequence: CASSESLGGELFF.

This sequence joins TRBV4-3 and TRBJ1-6; D is possibly TRBD1 (5 bases). Per the germline V gene, CDR1 is LGHNA and CDR2 is YSLEER. Between the trimmed V and J ends, which lost 1 base and 8 bases, there was a span of 12 bases. The CDR3 sequence is 15 residues long. The CDR3 region is CASSQVRGGYSPLHF. The CDR3 region has the DNA TGCGCCAGCAGCCAAGTGAGGGGAGGGTATTCACCCCTCCACTTT.

The V gene is TRBV18, the J gene TRBJ1-1, with D possibly being TRBD1 (5 bases). V lost 1 base, J lost 4 bases, and 13 bases lay in between. CDR3 length: 15 residues. The germline gives CDR1 KGHSH, CDR2 LQKENI. The CDR3 region has the DNA TGTGCCAGCTCACCACTTAACGTGGGGGGCACTGAAGCTTTCTTT. Amino acid sequence: CASSPLNVGGTEAFF. The full variable domain, in which reference TRBV18 and TRBJ1-1 provide the parts outside the CDR3, is NAGVMQNPRHLVRRRGQEARLRCSPMKGHSHVYWYRQLPEEGLKFMVYLQKENIIDESGMPKERFSAEFPKEGPSILRIQQVVRGDSAAYFCASSPLNVGGTEAFFGQGTRLTVV.

V gene TRBV7-8 combines with J gene TRBJ2-5, with 11 bases lining up with TRBD2. J was trimmed by 4 bases and V by 4 bases; bases with no gene match: 8. Per the germline V gene, CDR1 is SGHVS and CDR2 is FQNEAQ. The CDR3 length is 16 residues. The CDR3 DNA is TGTGCCAGCAGCTATCAAGGGCTAGCGGGAGGAGAGACCCAGTACTTC. Amino acids: CASSYQGLAGGETQYF.